This TCR beta chain comes out of a study of breast tumors, draining lymph nodes, adjacent tissues. One entry per CDR3 protein results from TCRdb running MiXCR on the multiplex PCR reads. Of over 250,000 distinct CDR3 sequences in the sample, 30% to 35% were seen once. This clonotype was counted ten times or more. The CDR3 runs 13 residues. CDR1 is DFQATT, CDR2 SNEGSKA, per germline (reference sequence). J lost 5 bases, V lost 4 bases, and 3 bases had no gene match. Axillary draining lymph nodes of breast cancer patients supplied the node samples. Source material: axillary lymph node tissue. The sequence came from a female donor with breast cancer. Some clones in this sample may be carry-over from other donors' samples. The chain joins TRBV20-1 to TRBJ1-4, with 8 nucleotides matching TRBD1. CDR3 amino acids: CSAKGTGNEKLFF. CDR3 nucleotide sequence: TGCAGTGCTAAGGGGACAGGAAATGAAAAACTGTTTTTT.